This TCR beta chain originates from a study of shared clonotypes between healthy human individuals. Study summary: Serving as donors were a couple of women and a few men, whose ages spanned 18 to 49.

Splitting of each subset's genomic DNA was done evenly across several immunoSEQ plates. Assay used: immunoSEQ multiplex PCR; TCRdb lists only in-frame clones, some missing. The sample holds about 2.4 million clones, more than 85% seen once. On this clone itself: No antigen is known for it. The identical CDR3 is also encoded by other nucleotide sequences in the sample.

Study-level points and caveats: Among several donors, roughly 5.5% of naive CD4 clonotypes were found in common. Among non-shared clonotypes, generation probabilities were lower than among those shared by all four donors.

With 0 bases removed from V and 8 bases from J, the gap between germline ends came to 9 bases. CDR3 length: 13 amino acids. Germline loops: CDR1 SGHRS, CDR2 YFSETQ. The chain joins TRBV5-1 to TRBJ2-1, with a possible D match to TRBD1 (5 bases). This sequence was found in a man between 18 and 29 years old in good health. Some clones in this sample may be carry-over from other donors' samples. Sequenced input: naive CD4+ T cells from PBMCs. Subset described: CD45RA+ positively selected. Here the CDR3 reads CASSLGQGDEQFF. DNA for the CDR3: TGCGCCAGCAGCTTGGGACAAGGGGATGAGCAGTTCTTC. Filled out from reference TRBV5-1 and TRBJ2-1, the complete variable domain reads KAGVTQTPRYLIKTRGQQVTLSCSPISGHRSVSWYQQTPGQGLQFLFEYFSETQRNKGNFPGRFSGRQFSNSRSEMNVSTLELGDSALYLCASSLGQGDEQFFGPGTRLTVL.